These 17 T cell receptor beta chains were sequenced from one sample in a study of blood T cell repertoires in COVID-19. Sequencing was performed with immunoSEQ multiplex PCR; in TCRdb, only in-frame clones are kept and a portion is missing. Found here are around 320,000 clones, roughly 85% of them singletons; the top ten hold roughly 7.8%. The sequenced sample was peripheral blood. These receptors were collected from a human donor in a cohort sampled during active COVID-19.

The chain recombines TRBV18 with TRBJ1-3; 9 positions agree with TRBD1. Trimming cost V 4 bases and J 0 bases; bases outside gene matches: 10. The CDR3 loop spans 18 amino acids. Germline V CDR1 and CDR2: KGHSH, LQKENI. The CDR3: CASSHGPGQGLSGNTIYF. CDR3 bases: TGTGCCAGCTCACATGGTCCGGGACAGGGTCTCTCTGGAAACACCATATATTTT. The full variable domain, rest sourced from reference TRBV18 and TRBJ1-3, is NAGVMQNPRHLVRRRGQEARLRCSPMKGHSHVYWYRQLPEEGLKFMVYLQKENIIDESGMPKERFSAEFPKEGPSILRIQQVVRGDSAAYFCASSHGPGQGLSGNTIYFGEGSWLTVV.

The V call is TRBV7-9, the J call TRBJ2-3, with 10 bases fitting TRBD2. This CDR3 is built from 16 residues. Germline values: CDR1 SEHNR, CDR2 FQNEAQ (reference sequence). V trimming: 5 bases; J trimming: 7 bases; junction bases outside the gene matches: 12. CDR3 amino acids: CASSPPSGGAGNTQYF. CDR3 nucleotide sequence: TGTGCCAGCAGCCCCCCCAGCGGGGGGGCCGGGAATACGCAGTATTTT.

The genes are TRBV4-1 and TRBJ2-7; TRBD1 matches at 7 bases. The J segment lost 5 bases and the V segment lost 0 bases, leaving 16 bases of the junction unmatched. The CDR3 covers 18 residues. Germline V gene data show CDR1 as MGHRA and CDR2 as YSYEKL. The CDR3 sequence: CASSQDSIHGTDPNEQYF. The CDR3 DNA sequence: TGCGCCAGCAGCCAAGATTCTATCCACGGGACAGATCCGAACGAGCAGTACTTC.

The V call is TRBV19, the J call TRBJ1-2, with 8 bases that match TRBD1. Germline assignment: CDR1 LNHDA and CDR2 SQIVND (reference sequence). V was clipped by 5 bases and J by 4 bases; unmatched bases: 9. CDR3 size: 15 residues. CDR3 DNA: TGTGCCAGTAGTCCTGGACAGGGAGGGAGCTATGGCTACACCTTC. This sequence encodes CASSPGQGGSYGYTF.

This clone was found once. J is TRBJ1-2 and V is TRBV12-3 or TRBV12-4; 7 bases agree with TRBD1. The CDR3 runs 13 residues. With 5 bases clipped from V and 4 bases from J, the junction kept 4 bases outside the gene matches. CDR3 in amino acids: CASSRDSLYGYTF. The CDR3 nucleotides read TGTGCCAGCAGTAGGGACAGCCTCTATGGCTACACCTTC.

This clone was observed a single time. This sequence joins TRBV19 and TRBJ2-7, with 7 positions matching TRBD1. The CDR3 is 15 residues long. V was pared by 6 bases and J by 3 bases, with 11 bases of the junction left unmatched. Germline values: CDR1 LNHDA, CDR2 SQIVND (reference sequence). CDR3 in amino acids: CASSQGSGQIYEQYF. In DNA form, the CDR3 reads TGTGCCAGTAGCCAGGGGTCGGGACAGATCTACGAGCAGTACTTC.

This clone was picked up a small number of times. This sequence joins TRBV9 and TRBJ1-4; the D is unclear. The CDR3 totals 13 residues. Germline V gives CDR1 SGDLS, CDR2 YYNGEE. Trimming left V 6 bases short and J 8 bases short, with 14 bases between. DNA of the CDR3: TGTGCCAGCAATCCCGGGTCCGGGGAAAAACTGTTTTTT. Amino acid sequence: CASNPGSGEKLFF.

This chain uses TRBV3-1 (or the pseudogene TRBV3-2) with TRBJ2-3; D gene unclear. V lost 5 bases, J lost 2 bases, and 11 bases lay in between. CDR1 LGHDT and CDR2 YNNKEL come from the germline V gene (reference sequence). The CDR3 consists of 14 residues. This CDR3 is CASSRGATTDTQYF. The CDR3 DNA reads as TGTGCCAGCAGCAGAGGCGCCACCACAGATACGCAGTATTTT.

The rearrangement joins TRBV18 to TRBJ2-7; D gene uncertain. The CDR3 spans 15 residues. Germline CDR1 is KGHSH and CDR2 is LQKENI. Trimming removed 2 bases from V and 0 bases from J, with 11 bases in between. In DNA, the CDR3 is TGTGCCAGCTCACCAGGTTCTAGTAGCTCCTACGAGCAGTACTTC. This sequence encodes CASSPGSSSSYEQYF.

This clone has just a few counts. V gene TRBV18 combines with J gene TRBJ1-1, with D unresolved. Germline loops: CDR1 KGHSH, CDR2 LQKENI. Trimming took off 4 bases at V and 1 base at J, with 10 bases between the two ends. The length of the CDR3 is 14 residues. CDR3 loop: CASSQTATNTEAFF. For the CDR3, the DNA is TGTGCCAGCTCACAAACTGCAACGAACACTGAAGCTTTCTTT.

The rearrangement links TRBV7-3 to TRBJ2-3, with TRBD2 identical over 10 bases. There are 15 residues in the CDR3. The ends lost 6 bases at V and 1 base at J; junction bases unmatched: 4. The germline V gene has CDR1 SGHTA and CDR2 FQGTGA. This chain's CDR3 is CASSFGTSGTDTQYF. DNA for the CDR3: TGTGCCAGCAGTTTCGGGACTAGCGGCACAGATACGCAGTATTTT.

V usage is TRBV24-1 and J usage is TRBJ2-3; 11 nucleotides match TRBD2. CDR3 size: 14 residues. With 5 bases clipped from V and 5 bases from J, the junction kept 2 bases outside the gene matches. CDR1 and CDR2 (germline): KGHDR, SFDVKD. The CDR3 DNA reads TGTGCCACCAGTGCAGGGACTAGCGGAGATACGCAGTATTTT. Translating it yields CATSAGTSGDTQYF.

This clone showed up just a few times. The chain has TRBV7-9 and TRBJ1-2, with 9 nucleotides matching TRBD1. The CDR3 consists of 15 residues. Germline loops: CDR1 SEHNR, CDR2 FQNEAQ (reference sequence). Germline trimming cut 3 bases from V and 8 bases from J; bases unmatched to any gene: 10. CDR3 amino acids: CASSLDTGGPLGYTF. The CDR3 nucleotides are TGTGCCAGCAGCTTGGATACAGGGGGCCCTCTCGGCTACACCTTC.

The rearrangement uses TRBV5-6 and TRBJ2-5; 10 bases line up with TRBD1. The germline V gene has CDR1 SGHDT and CDR2 YYEEEE. V lost 5 bases to trimming and J lost 6 bases; unmatched junction nucleotides: 4. The CDR3 covers 13 residues. The CDR3 here is CASSRDRGQTQYF. CDR3 DNA sequence: TGTGCCAGCAGTAGGGACAGGGGACAGACCCAGTACTTC.

The V call is TRBV7-8, the J call TRBJ1-4; D is unresolved. Germline V gives CDR1 SGHVS, CDR2 FQNEAQ. This CDR3 spans 15 amino acids. V gave up 5 bases and J gave up 0 bases, with 10 bases separating them. The CDR3 DNA reads TGTGCCAGCAGCCCACAAATGCCAACTAATGAAAAACTGTTTTTT. It translates to CASSPQMPTNEKLFF.

This clone was observed a few times. In nucleotides, the CDR3 is TGTGCCAGTAGTATGCGTCGCTATAATTCACCCCTCCACTTT. Amino acid sequence: CASSMRRYNSPLHF. This chain uses TRBV19 with TRBJ1-6; D gene uncertain. Germline V gene sequence: CDR1 LNHDA, CDR2 SQIVND (reference sequence). The CDR3 consists of 14 residues. V was pared by 3 bases and J by 3 bases, with 6 bases between.

This chain uses TRBV27 with TRBJ1-4; 7 bases agree with TRBD1. The length of the CDR3 is 16 residues. With 4 bases clipped from V and 10 bases from J, the junction kept 15 bases outside the gene matches. Germline V gene sequence: CDR1 MNHEY, CDR2 SMNVEV (reference sequence). The CDR3 DNA reads TGTGCCAGCAGTTCCAAACCGGACAGGAGAAGGGGAAAACTGTTTTTT. Translating it yields CASSSKPDRRRGKLFF.